The rows below give T cell receptor beta chains drawn from one sample of a study of OX40 agonist ivuxolimab in advanced cancers. Measured with immunoSEQ multiplex PCR; TCRdb has only the in-frame clones, and not every one. Of about 130,000 clones listed, roughly 92% are singletons. The sample was CD4+ or CD8+ T cells sorted from blood, taken in a trial of the OX40 agonist ivuxolimab. The receptors were gathered from an adult with an advanced solid tumor such as melanoma, head and neck, liver or kidney cancer. CDR3s include the opening cysteine and the closing phenylalanine or tryptophan. The D gene is left open where the match is weak. Not all rows give a size; the values are once, few, many and, for expanded clones, a class.

TRBJ1-2 - - TRBV11-1 CASSPEGYGYTF TGTGCCAGCAGCCCTGAGGGCTATGGCTACACCTTC
TRBJ2-5 - - TRBV6-5 CASSYAAGLGETQYF TGTGCCAGCAGTTACGCGGCGGGATTAGGGGAGACCCAGTACTTC
TRBJ2-7 - - TRBV10-3 CAISDGQGGEQYF TGTGCCATCAGTGACGGGCAGGGAGGTGAGCAGTACTTC
TRBJ1-4 - once TRBV9 CASSLAEGLGEKLFF TGTGCCAGCAGTCTAGCGGAAGGGTTAGGCGAAAAACTGTTTTTT
TRBJ2-7 TRBD1 - TRBV2 CASSPGTGGYEQYF TGTGCCAGCAGTCCCGGGACAGGGGGCTACGAGCAGTACTTC
TRBJ1-1 - once TRBV29-1 CSVEDLQRMNTEAFF TGCAGCGTTGAAGATCTTCAGAGAATGAACACTGAAGCTTTCTTT
TRBJ2-3 - - TRBV4-1 CASSQAVALGTDTQYF TGCGCCAGCAGCCAAGCTGTTGCTCTGGGGACAGATACGCAGTATTTT
TRBJ1-1 TRBD1 - TRBV28 CASSPTGTENTEAFF TGTGCCAGCAGCCCGACCGGGACAGAGAACACTGAAGCTTTCTTT
TRBJ2-7 TRBD1 - TRBV7-2 CASSLGQGPLSWYF TGTGCCAGCAGCCTAGGACAGGGGCCCCTTAGTTGGTACTTC
TRBJ1-1 - - TRBV28 CASSLFIGLEAFF TGTGCCAGCAGTTTATTTATAGGGTTAGAAGCTTTCTTT
TRBJ2-1 - - TRBV9 CASSLSLGLNEQFF TGTGCCAGCAGCCTCAGCCTCGGCCTCAATGAGCAGTTCTTC
TRBJ2-7 - - TRBV7-3 CASRRPDLIHEQYF TGTGCCAGCAGAAGACCCGACCTGATTCACGAGCAGTACTTC
TRBJ1-1 - - TRBV28 CAIRGGVNTEAFF TGTGCCATTAGAGGAGGGGTGAACACTGAAGCTTTCTTT
TRBJ2-1 TRBD2 - TRBV18 CASSPLTSGRAENEQFF TGTGCCAGCTCACCACTCACTAGCGGGAGGGCCGAGAATGAGCAGTTCTTC
TRBJ2-7 TRBD1 - TRBV6-6 CASSYRGDEQYF TGTGCCAGCAGCTACAGGGGCGACGAGCAGTACTTC
TRBJ1-1 TRBD1 - TRBV9 CASSAQGAGGEAFF TGTGCCAGCAGCGCACAGGGGGCGGGTGGTGAAGCTTTCTTT
TRBJ2-5 TRBD1 once TRBV7-3 CASSPQGSQETQYF TGTGCCAGCAGCCCACAGGGGAGTCAAGAGACCCAGTACTTC
TRBJ1-5 TRBD1 - TRBV5-1 CASSRDSSNQPQHF TGCGCCAGCAGCCGGGACAGCAGCAATCAGCCCCAGCATTTT
TRBJ1-3 - - TRBV7-2 CASSTTASGSTIYF TGTGCCAGCAGCACGACAGCCTCTGGAAGCACCATATATTTT
TRBJ1-2 - - TRBV6-6 CASRGTADRGYTF TGTGCCAGCAGGGGGACGGCCGATCGGGGCTACACCTTC
TRBJ2-1 TRBD2 - TRBV7-9 CASSSVLAGDNEQFF TGTGCCAGCAGCTCAGTACTAGCGGGAGACAATGAGCAGTTCTTC
TRBJ1-1 - - TRBV15 CATSSQQGFLTEAFF TGTGCCACCAGCTCCCAACAGGGATTTTTGACTGAAGCTTTCTTT